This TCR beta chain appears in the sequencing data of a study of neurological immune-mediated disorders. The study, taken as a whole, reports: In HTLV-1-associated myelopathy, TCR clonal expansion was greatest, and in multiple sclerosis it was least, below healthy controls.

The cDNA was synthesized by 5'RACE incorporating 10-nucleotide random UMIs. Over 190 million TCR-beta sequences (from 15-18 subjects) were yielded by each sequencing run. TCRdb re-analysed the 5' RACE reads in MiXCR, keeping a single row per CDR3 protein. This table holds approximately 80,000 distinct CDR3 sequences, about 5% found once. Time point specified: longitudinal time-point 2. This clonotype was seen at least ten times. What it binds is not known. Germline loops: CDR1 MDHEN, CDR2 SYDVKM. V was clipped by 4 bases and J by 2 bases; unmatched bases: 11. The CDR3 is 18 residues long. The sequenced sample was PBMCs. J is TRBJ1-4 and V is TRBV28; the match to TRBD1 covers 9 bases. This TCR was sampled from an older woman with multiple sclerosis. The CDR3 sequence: CASSSPGQGGATNEKLFF. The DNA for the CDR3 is TGTGCCAGCAGTTCACCGGGACAGGGAGGTGCCACTAATGAAAAACTGTTTTTT.